The clone carrying this TCR beta chain was seen more than once but under ten times. Its cognate antigen is unknown. The sample is drawn from a study of CD8 T cells in ankylosing spondylitis. Study-level findings and limits: Relatively scarce in peripheral blood, disease-linked clones were CD8+. A number of the motif variants had already been described in reactive arthritis synovial fluid and blood. A motif of eight highly homologous TCR beta variants was seen as apparently characteristic of ankylosing spondylitis blood.

Each TCR beta library was made by quantitative 5'-RACE that incorporated molecular barcodes. One entry per CDR3 protein, called by TCRdb with MiXCR from the 5' RACE reads. The sample yields about 96,000 distinct CDR3 sequences, around 30% seen once. This CDR3 is built from 17 residues. Per the germline V gene, CDR1 is SGHVS and CDR2 is FQNEAQ. Trimming removed 2 bases from V and 2 bases from J; junction bases left unmatched: 9. The rearrangement links TRBV7-8 to TRBJ1-5; TRBD1 agrees at 7 bases. The sample consisted of blood, either unsorted or a sorted T cell fraction (not recorded which). This sequence was found in a male donor with ankylosing spondylitis or in good health (not recorded which). The CDR3 DNA sequence: TGTGCCAGCAGCTTACTGGGAGGGGGCGAGGGCAATCAGCCCCAGCATTTT. This encodes CASSLLGGGEGNQPQHF.